This T cell receptor (beta chain) was recovered during a study of human T cells and chemical hapten exposure. The sample's time point: patch test 1, 2 weeks after DPC sensitization. Treatment given: therapeutic diphenylcyclopropenone sensitization with weekly scalp DPC. TCRdb passed the RACE reads through MiXCR, listing each CDR3 protein once. The sample lists 90,000 or so distinct CDR3 sequences; 10% were seen once. The germline V and J ends were trimmed by 0 bases and 7 bases, with 14 bases remaining between them. Germline V CDR1 and CDR2: SGHRS, YFSETQ. This CDR3 has 14 amino acids. This clonotype was recorded a few times.

The receptor comes from a middle-aged man with alopecia areata. Some clones in this sample may be carry-over from other donors' samples. The chain combines TRBV5-1 with TRBJ2-7, with D possibly being TRBD1 or TRBD2 (5 bases each). Sample: whole blood, taken in connection with sensitization to the hapten diphenylcyclopropenone (DPC). The chain's CDR3 is CASSLAVASGEQYV. The CDR3 DNA is TGCGCCAGCAGCTTGGCTGTAGCGTCAGGGGAGCAGTACGTC.